This passage covers 29 T cell receptor beta chains from one sample sequenced in a study of response to subunit inactivated influenza vaccine. MiXCR, applied by TCRdb to the RT-PCR reads, yields one record per CDR3 protein. The sample holds approximately 200,000 distinct CDR3 sequences, about an eighth seen once. The input for sequencing was CD8+ T cells sorted from PBMCs, taken less than 6 days after vaccination. These receptors all come from a middle-aged man who received an inactivated influenza vaccine.

J is TRBJ2-3 and V is TRBV14, with 7 positions matching TRBD2. CDR1 and CDR2 (germline): SGHDN, FVKESK. V shed 0 bases and J 2 bases; nucleotides not matched to a gene: 5. The CDR3 runs 16 residues. The CDR3 spells CASSQDGGSYTDTQYF. As DNA, the CDR3 is TGTGCCAGCAGCCAAGATGGCGGGAGTTACACAGATACGCAGTATTTT.

This clonotype was observed a handful of times. This sequence joins TRBV7-3 and TRBJ2-1; 13 nucleotides agree with TRBD2. Trimming took 5 bases from V and 5 from J; bases not matched to a gene: 6. Germline CDR1 SGHTA, CDR2 FQGTGA. The CDR3 runs 16 residues. The CDR3 bases are TGTGCCAGCAGCACTCGGACTAGCGGGAGAAACAATGAGCAGTTCTTC. As protein: CASSTRTSGRNNEQFF. Full variable domain (remainder filled in from reference TRBV7-3 and TRBJ2-1): GAGVSQTPSNKVTEKGKYVELRCDPISGHTALYWYRQSLGQGPEFLIYFQGTGAADDSGLPNDRFFAVRPEGSVSTLKIQRTERGDSAVYLCASSTRTSGRNNEQFFGPGTRLTVL.

The V and J genes are TRBV27 and TRBJ2-7; 7 bases are shared with TRBD2. Germline V lookup: CDR1 MNHEY, CDR2 SMNVEV (reference sequence). The trim removed 4 bases at V and 6 bases at J, leaving 9 bases unmatched. This CDR3 spans 14 amino acids. This CDR3 reads CASSWTGGRVEQYF. The DNA of the CDR3 is TGTGCCAGCAGTTGGACGGGAGGACGGGTCGAGCAGTACTTC.

The chain couples TRBV15 to TRBJ1-1; D not resolved. The germline V and J ends were trimmed by 5 bases and 3 bases, with 13 bases remaining between them. Per germline, CDR1 LNHNV and CDR2 YYDKDF (reference sequence). The CDR3 is 14 residues long. Here the CDR3 reads CATSEGDVDTEAFF. CDR3 nucleotide sequence: TGTGCCACCAGCGAAGGAGATGTCGACACTGAAGCTTTCTTT.

This clonotype was seen only a few times. The chain joins TRBV5-1 to TRBJ2-4; D is possibly TRBD2 (5 bases). The CDR3 runs to 13 residues. Between the trimmed V and J ends, which lost 5 bases and 8 bases, there was a span of 14 bases. CDR1 and CDR2 from the germline V gene are SGHRS and YFSETQ. For the CDR3, the DNA is TGCGCCAGCAGGGACTTCGGATTAGACATTCAGTACTTC. The encoded protein is CASRDFGLDIQYF.

This clonotype was seen a few times. The chain links TRBV30 to TRBJ2-3, with 14 bases lining up with TRBD2. V was pared by 6 bases and J by 6 bases, with 5 bases of the junction left unmatched. The CDR3 runs to 14 residues. Germline V CDR1 and CDR2: GTSNPN, SVGIG (reference sequence). The CDR3 nucleotides are TGTGCCTGCGGACTAGCGGGAGGATTGGATACGCAGTATTTT. It codes for CACGLAGGLDTQYF.

The sample holds a few counts of this clonotype. V usage is TRBV4-2 and J usage is TRBJ2-1; 10 positions match TRBD1. The CDR3 runs to 15 residues. Looked up from germline, CDR1 is LGHNA and CDR2 is YNFKEQ. The trim removed 3 bases at V and 8 bases at J, leaving 7 bases unmatched. This chain's CDR3 is CASSHEGQGGDEQFF. CDR3 bases: TGTGCCAGCAGCCACGAAGGACAGGGGGGCGATGAGCAGTTCTTC.

This clonotype has a count of ten or more. The chain links TRBV7-9 to TRBJ2-1, with D perhaps matching TRBD1 or TRBD2 (6 bases each). This CDR3 has 10 residues. Germline V gives CDR1 SEHNR, CDR2 FQNEAQ (reference sequence). V lost 7 bases and J lost 12, with 10 bases in between. CDR3 nucleotides: TGTGCCAGCAATGGGGGGCCGCAGTTCTTC. Protein: CASNGGPQFF.

The chain combines TRBV25-1 with TRBJ2-3; 9 positions agree with TRBD1. V lost 6 bases to trimming and J lost 3 bases; unmatched junction nucleotides: 4. The CDR3 totals 14 residues. Germline V gives CDR1 MGHDK, CDR2 SYGVNS. The CDR3 nucleotides are TGTGCCAGCAGAGGGGACAGGGCTACAGATACGCAGTATTTT. This sequence encodes CASRGDRATDTQYF.

The chain combines TRBV12-3 or TRBV12-4 with TRBJ2-7; TRBD1 matches at 8 bases. The ends lost 7 bases at V and 1 base at J; junction bases unmatched: 3. This CDR3 is built from 13 residues. CDR3 loop: CASNQGASYEQYF. DNA of the CDR3: TGTGCCAGCAACCAGGGGGCATCCTACGAGCAGTACTTC.

The chain employs TRBV3-1 and TRBJ1-1, with D tentatively TRBD1 (6 bases). V was shortened by 2 bases and J by 6 bases, with 22 bases between the two germline ends. The CDR3 totals 17 residues. The germline CDR1 and CDR2 sequences are LGHDT and YNNKEL (reference sequence). In DNA form, the CDR3 reads TGTGCCAGCAGCCAAAGGGGGGGAAAGGGCTCAACCGCTGAAGCTTTCTTT. It specifies CASSQRGGKGSTAEAFF.

J is TRBJ2-5 and V is TRBV4-2; the D gene is possibly TRBD1 (6 bases). Trimming left V 0 bases short and J 5 bases short, with 13 bases between. There are 15 residues in the CDR3. Germline lookup yields CDR1 LGHNA and CDR2 YNFKEQ. The CDR3 sequence: CASSQEGAPGETQYF. The CDR3 DNA follows: TGTGCCAGCAGCCAAGAGGGGGCCCCCGGGGAGACCCAGTACTTC.

This clonotype was observed a few times. This rearrangement joins TRBV12-3 or TRBV12-4 to TRBJ2-3, with D perhaps TRBD1 (5 bases). The CDR3 is 15 amino acids. V was shortened by 5 bases and J by 3 bases, with 15 bases between the two germline ends. The CDR3 DNA is TGTGCCAGCAGTCCCGACAGCCTACGGACAGATACGCAGTATTTT. Its protein is CASSPDSLRTDTQYF.

This clonotype occurred a few times. The chain recombines TRBV20-1 with TRBJ2-5; maybe TRBD2 (6 bases). The germline CDR1 and CDR2 sequences are DFQATT and SNEGSKA (reference sequence). This CDR3 contains 15 residues. V lost 3 bases, J lost 3 bases, and 17 bases lay in between. CDR3 nucleotide sequence: TGCAGTGCTAGCCCTCCGGGACTCTCAAAAGAGACCCAGTACTTC. Amino acids: CSASPPGLSKETQYF.

In its sample, this clonotype was seen a few times. The chain is built from TRBV29-1 and TRBJ2-7; tentatively, D is TRBD2 (5 bases). Deletions cut 5 bases from V and 3 bases from J, with 8 bases between. CDR3 length equals 11 residues. Germline V CDR1 and CDR2: SQVTM, ANQGSEA. The CDR3 DNA reads TGCAGCGTTTTTCGGGGCTACGAGCAGTACTTC. As protein: CSVFRGYEQYF.

The V call is TRBV4-2, the J call TRBJ2-7, with 12 bases lining up with TRBD1. V was clipped by 3 bases and J by 7 bases; unmatched bases: 4. The CDR3 covers 14 residues. Germline assignment: CDR1 LGHNA and CDR2 YNFKEQ. The CDR3 region has the DNA TGTGCCAGCAGCCACGGGACAGGGGGCAGGGAGCAGTACTTC. Translating gives CASSHGTGGREQYF.

This clonotype was observed many times. The chain carries TRBV12-3 or TRBV12-4 and TRBJ2-7; no definite D call. CDR3 length equals 13 residues. V was clipped by 5 bases and J by 2 bases, with 10 bases between them. The CDR3 nucleotides are TGTGCCAGCAGTCTCACTCTAACCTACGAGCAGTACTTC. Amino acids: CASSLTLTYEQYF.

This chain uses TRBV7-9 with TRBJ1-1, with 11 nucleotides matching TRBD1. V gave up 6 bases and J gave up 4 bases; unmatched junction bases: 7. The germline V gene encodes CDR1 SEHNR and CDR2 FQNEAQ (reference sequence). The CDR3 runs to 15 residues. The CDR3 coding sequence is TGTGCCAGCAGGGGACAGGGGGACCACCCCACTGAAGCTTTCTTT. This sequence encodes CASRGQGDHPTEAFF.

The genes are TRBV12-3 or TRBV12-4 and TRBJ2-3, with 14 bases fitting TRBD2. The CDR3 sequence is 18 residues long. Germline trimming cut 4 bases from V and 4 bases from J; bases unmatched to any gene: 10. CDR3 protein: CASSSGLAGGHRADTQYF. The CDR3 DNA sequence: TGTGCCAGCAGTTCTGGACTAGCGGGAGGACATAGAGCAGATACGCAGTATTTT.

This clonotype has ten or more counts. This rearrangement joins TRBV7-9 to TRBJ2-1, with TRBD2 matching over 14 bases. With V trimmed by 5 bases and J by 9 bases, 6 bases remained unmatched. This CDR3 is 15 amino acids long. The germline V gene has CDR1 SEHNR and CDR2 FQNEAQ (reference sequence). The DNA of the CDR3 is TGTGCCAGCAGCCCGACTAGCGGGAGGGCGGGTGAGCAGTTCTTC. Amino acids: CASSPTSGRAGEQFF.

The chain joins TRBV6-1 to TRBJ2-2; 10 bases agree with TRBD2. Per the germline V gene, CDR1 is MNHNS and CDR2 is SASEGT. There are 14 residues in the CDR3. V gave up 6 bases and J gave up 8 bases; unmatched junction bases: 6. The CDR3: CASSSAGGRGELFF. As DNA, the CDR3 is TGTGCCAGCAGCTCAGCGGGAGGGCGAGGGGAGCTGTTTTTT.

This clonotype was found many times. This chain links TRBV4-3 with TRBJ1-4; TRBD1 matches at 11 bases. This CDR3 comprises 17 residues. Per germline, CDR1 LGHNA and CDR2 YSLEER. V shed 4 bases, J shed 7 bases, and the junction held 11 bases outside the gene matches. The CDR3 reads CASSPAIPGQGGEKLFF. DNA of the CDR3: TGCGCCAGCAGCCCAGCAATCCCGGGACAGGGGGGTGAAAAACTGTTTTTT.

This clonotype was observed a few times. This chain uses TRBV12-3 or TRBV12-4 with TRBJ1-2, with D possibly being TRBD1 (5 bases). CDR3 length: 13 amino acids. V was cut by 6 bases and J by 4 bases, with 12 bases left in between. The CDR3 nucleotides read TGTGCCAGCAGCACAGGTAGTATCTATGGCTACACCTTC. Translated: CASSTGSIYGYTF.

A remark on this clonotype: A read error may be the cause here, since a much bigger clone is one base away. The rearrangement joins TRBV28 to TRBJ1-1, with TRBD1 as a possible D gene (6 bases). Per the germline V gene, CDR1 is MDHEN and CDR2 is SYDVKM. This CDR3 region has 13 residues. DNA of the CDR3: TGTACCAGCAGTTTTTCAGGGGTGGGGGAGGCTTTCTTT. Translation gives CTSSFSGVGEAFF.

The genes are TRBV9 and TRBJ2-7; 10 bases map to TRBD1. Germline V gene sequence: CDR1 SGDLS, CDR2 YYNGEE. After removal of 0 bases from V and 1 base from J, the junction contained 13 bases not matched to a gene. The CDR3 contains 19 residues. The CDR3 region is CASSVAGTGAYTPSYEQYF. CDR3 in DNA: TGTGCCAGCAGCGTAGCCGGGACAGGGGCCTACACCCCTTCCTACGAGCAGTACTTC.

This clonotype was counted ten times or more. The chain uses TRBV29-1 and TRBJ2-4; perhaps TRBD1 as D (6 bases). The CDR3 length is 15 residues. CDR1 is SQVTM and CDR2 is ANQGSEA in the germline V gene. Trimming stripped 5 bases from V and 8 bases from J, with 22 bases between. The CDR3 DNA follows: TGCAGCGTTCTGAACAGGGCACCTCGCGGAGACATTCAGTACTTC. It encodes CSVLNRAPRGDIQYF.

This clonotype appeared a few times. The rearrangement uses TRBV6-5 and TRBJ2-7; perhaps D is TRBD1 or TRBD2 (5 bases each). The CDR3 is made up of 15 amino acids. Germline V gene lookup returns CDR1 MNHEY and CDR2 SVGAGI. V dropped 0 bases and J dropped 2 bases, with 11 bases sitting between them. The CDR3 sequence is CASSYSPGTTYEQYF. The CDR3 region has the DNA TGTGCCAGCAGTTACTCTCCAGGGACGACCTACGAGCAGTACTTC.

The sample holds a few counts of this clonotype. The rearrangement links TRBV29-1 to TRBJ2-5, with TRBD2 matching 7 bases. The CDR3 runs 14 residues. V lost 1 base and J lost 2; bases outside the gene matches: 4. Germline V CDR1 and CDR2: SQVTM, ANQGSEA. The CDR3 region is CSVEGASGQETQYF. DNA of the CDR3: TGCAGCGTTGAAGGGGCTAGCGGTCAAGAGACCCAGTACTTC.

The chain uses TRBV12-3 or TRBV12-4 and TRBJ2-1; TRBD1 agrees at 7 bases. V dropped 5 bases and J dropped 7; count of bases not matched to a gene: 2. The CDR3 extends over 12 amino acids. The CDR3 DNA is TGTGCCAGCAGTAACAGGGGTAATGAGCAGTTCTTC. Translation: CASSNRGNEQFF.